This TCR beta chain was captured in a study of identical twins. One entry per CDR3 protein, called by TCRdb with MiXCR from the 5' RACE reads. The data hold approximately 490,000 distinct CDR3 sequences, with about 22% observed a single time. Study findings and constraints: Conclusions were drawn cross-sectionally by statistical analysis, without following the same donors.

A remark on this clonotype: Its cognate antigen is unknown.

CDR3 length: 11 amino acids. Between the trimmed V and J ends, which lost 0 bases and 8 bases, there was a span of 7 bases. Germline V CDR1 and CDR2: DFQATT, SNEGSKA (reference sequence). These records were also assigned to another study, of yellow fever vaccine responses in identical twins.

Sequenced: CD4+ T cells sorted from blood. This chain joins TRBV20-1 and TRBJ1-1; no clear D gene. The sequence was obtained from a woman aged 18 to 35 in good health. CDR3 nucleotides: TGCAGTGCTAGAGATCGAGTAGAAGCTTTCTTT. Protein product: CSARDRVEAFF.